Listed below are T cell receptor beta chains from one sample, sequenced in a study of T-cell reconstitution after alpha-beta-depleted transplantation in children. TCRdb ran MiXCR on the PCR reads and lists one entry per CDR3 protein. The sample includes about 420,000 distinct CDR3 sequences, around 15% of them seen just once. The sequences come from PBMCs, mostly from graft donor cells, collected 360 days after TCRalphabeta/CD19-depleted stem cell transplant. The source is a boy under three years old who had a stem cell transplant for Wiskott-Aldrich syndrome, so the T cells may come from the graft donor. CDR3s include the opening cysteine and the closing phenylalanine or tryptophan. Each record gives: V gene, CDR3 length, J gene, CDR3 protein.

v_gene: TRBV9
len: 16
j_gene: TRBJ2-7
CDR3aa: CASSPRGLAGSYEQYF

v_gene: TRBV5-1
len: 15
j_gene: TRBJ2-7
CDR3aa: CASSRLAGGRSEQYF

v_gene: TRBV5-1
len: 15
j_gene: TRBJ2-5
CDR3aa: CASSFGQDLQETQYF

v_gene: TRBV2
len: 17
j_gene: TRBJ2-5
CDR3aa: CTSSSGLAGVMSETQYF

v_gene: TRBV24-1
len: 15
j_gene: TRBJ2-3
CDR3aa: CATSDFEGLPDTQYF

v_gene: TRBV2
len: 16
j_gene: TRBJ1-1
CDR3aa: CASSFEIVGANTEAFF

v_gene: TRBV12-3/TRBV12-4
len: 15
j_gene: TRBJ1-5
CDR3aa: CASSFGPNSNQPQHF

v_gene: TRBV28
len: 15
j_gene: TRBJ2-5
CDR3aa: CASSLGGALQETQYF

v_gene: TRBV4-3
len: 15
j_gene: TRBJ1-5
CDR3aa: CASSQDSITSQPQHF

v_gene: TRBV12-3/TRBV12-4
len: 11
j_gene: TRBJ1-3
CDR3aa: CASMLGNTIYF

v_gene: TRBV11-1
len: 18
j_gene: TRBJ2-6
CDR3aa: CASSFDRPTISGANVLTF

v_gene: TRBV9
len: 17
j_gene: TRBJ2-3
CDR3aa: CASSPLDGFRGTDTQYF

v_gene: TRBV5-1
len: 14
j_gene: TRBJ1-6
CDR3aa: CASSADTQNSPLHF

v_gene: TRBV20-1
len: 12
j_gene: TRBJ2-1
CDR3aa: CSARELHNEQFF

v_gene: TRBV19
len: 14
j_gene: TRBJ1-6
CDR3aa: CASTRRGRNSPLHF

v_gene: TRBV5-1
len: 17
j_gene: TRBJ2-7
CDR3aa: CASSKAGLADRSYEQYF

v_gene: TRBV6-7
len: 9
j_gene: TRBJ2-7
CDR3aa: CAGPYEQYF

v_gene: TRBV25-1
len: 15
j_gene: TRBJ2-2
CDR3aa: CASSGVGTATGELYF

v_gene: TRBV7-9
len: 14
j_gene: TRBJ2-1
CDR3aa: CASSQPRLDSEQFF

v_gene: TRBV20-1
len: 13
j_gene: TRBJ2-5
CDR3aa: CSASPPGRGTQYF

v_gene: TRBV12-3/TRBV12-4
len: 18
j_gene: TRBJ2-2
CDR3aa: CASSLAFQGGYDTGELFF

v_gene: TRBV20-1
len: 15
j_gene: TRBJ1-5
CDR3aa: CSASSRTGGYQPQHF

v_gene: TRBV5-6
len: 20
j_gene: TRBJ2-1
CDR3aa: CASSSLGGKEKVWSYNEQFF

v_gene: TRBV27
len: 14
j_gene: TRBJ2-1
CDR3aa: CASSWTSGGAEQFF

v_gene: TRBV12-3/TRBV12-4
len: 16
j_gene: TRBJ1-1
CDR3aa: CASSPTSKNWNTEAFF

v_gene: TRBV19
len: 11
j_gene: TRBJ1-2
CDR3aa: CASSSGNGYTF

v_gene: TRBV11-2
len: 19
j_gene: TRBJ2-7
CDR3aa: CASSSWGLEGTAQDYEQYF

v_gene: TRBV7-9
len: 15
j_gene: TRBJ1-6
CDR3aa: CASRSSTSYNSPLHF

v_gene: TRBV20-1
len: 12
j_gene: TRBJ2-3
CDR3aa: CSASLGTDTQYF

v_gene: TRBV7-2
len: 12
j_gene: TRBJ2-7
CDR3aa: CASSSSRYEQYF

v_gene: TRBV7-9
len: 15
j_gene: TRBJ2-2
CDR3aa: CASSLEAGDAGELFF

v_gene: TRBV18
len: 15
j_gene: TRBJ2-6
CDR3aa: CASSPGVDGANVLTF

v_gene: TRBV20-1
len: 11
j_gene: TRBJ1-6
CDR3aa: CSATRLGALHF